This T cell receptor beta chain was recorded in a study of regulatory T cells in long-lasting Graves disease. CDR3 size: 13 residues. V was shortened by 3 bases and J by 6 bases, with 11 bases between the two germline ends. Time point: newly diagnosed GD, antithyroid drugs for less than 3 months. The TCR library was made from RNA extracted from PBMCs. This clonotype appeared a few times. The TCR beta library used iRepertoire HTBI primers with Arm-PCR amplification of CDR3. Each CDR3 protein is one row after TCRdb ran MiXCR on the multiplex PCR reads. The sample lists fewer than 650,000 distinct CDR3 sequences; about 16% were seen once. The sample also formed part of further work on T cells in Graves' hyperthyroidism and ophthalmopathy. That source adds: Diagnoses used clinical symptoms, serum thyroxine and TRAb, thyroid ultrasound and orbital computed tomography.

This receptor was taken from a man younger than 35 with Graves disease. The sequencing here drew on peripheral blood mononuclear cells (PBMCs), taken at new diagnosis, from a patient treated with antithyroid drugs. The chain carries TRBV12-3 or TRBV12-4 and TRBJ1-2, with a weak D call TRBD1 (5 bases). CDR3 in amino acids: CASSFPEGHGYTF. CDR3 DNA: TGTGCCAGCAGTTTTCCCGAGGGACATGGCTACACCTTC.